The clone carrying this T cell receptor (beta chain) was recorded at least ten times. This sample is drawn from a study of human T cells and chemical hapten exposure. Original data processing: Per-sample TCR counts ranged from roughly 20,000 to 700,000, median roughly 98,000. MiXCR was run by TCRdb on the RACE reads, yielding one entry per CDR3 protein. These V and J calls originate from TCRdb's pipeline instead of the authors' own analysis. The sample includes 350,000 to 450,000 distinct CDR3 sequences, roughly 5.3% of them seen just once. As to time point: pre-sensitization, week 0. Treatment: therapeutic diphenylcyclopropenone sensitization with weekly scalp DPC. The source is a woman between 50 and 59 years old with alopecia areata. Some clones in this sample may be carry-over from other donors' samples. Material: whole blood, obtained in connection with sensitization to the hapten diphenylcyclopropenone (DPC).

CDR3 coding DNA: TGCAGCGTGGCGGGACTAGCGGGACAAGAGACCCAGTACTTC. Protein sequence: CSVAGLAGQETQYF. The V gene is TRBV29-1, the J gene TRBJ2-5; 13 positions match TRBD2. CDR1 and CDR2 from the germline V gene are SQVTM and ANQGSEA. The junction had 3 bases not matched to a gene; V was cut back by 6 bases and J by 2 bases. This CDR3 is 14 amino acids long.